This T cell receptor beta chain was sequenced in a study of T cells in Graves' hyperthyroidism and ophthalmopathy. V was pared by 5 bases and J by 0 bases, with 12 bases of the junction left unmatched. The CDR3 totals 17 residues. It was RNA transcripts that yielded the amplified TCR beta CDR3 regions. The HTBI primer set drove a first-round RT-PCR of the TCR CDR3. TCRdb reprocessed the multiplex PCR reads via MiXCR and lists one record per CDR3 protein. The sample lists about 700,000 distinct CDR3 sequences; about 15% were seen once. This clonotype has ten or more counts. The V gene is TRBV12-3 or TRBV12-4, the J gene TRBJ1-2; 7 bases line up with TRBD1. This clonotype was obtained from a woman aged 18-35 years with Graves' hyperthyroidism. Material: blood. The CDR3 loop reads CASSRDRAPSANYGYTF. The CDR3, as DNA: TGTGCCAGCAGTAGAGACAGGGCCCCTTCAGCTAACTATGGCTACACCTTC.